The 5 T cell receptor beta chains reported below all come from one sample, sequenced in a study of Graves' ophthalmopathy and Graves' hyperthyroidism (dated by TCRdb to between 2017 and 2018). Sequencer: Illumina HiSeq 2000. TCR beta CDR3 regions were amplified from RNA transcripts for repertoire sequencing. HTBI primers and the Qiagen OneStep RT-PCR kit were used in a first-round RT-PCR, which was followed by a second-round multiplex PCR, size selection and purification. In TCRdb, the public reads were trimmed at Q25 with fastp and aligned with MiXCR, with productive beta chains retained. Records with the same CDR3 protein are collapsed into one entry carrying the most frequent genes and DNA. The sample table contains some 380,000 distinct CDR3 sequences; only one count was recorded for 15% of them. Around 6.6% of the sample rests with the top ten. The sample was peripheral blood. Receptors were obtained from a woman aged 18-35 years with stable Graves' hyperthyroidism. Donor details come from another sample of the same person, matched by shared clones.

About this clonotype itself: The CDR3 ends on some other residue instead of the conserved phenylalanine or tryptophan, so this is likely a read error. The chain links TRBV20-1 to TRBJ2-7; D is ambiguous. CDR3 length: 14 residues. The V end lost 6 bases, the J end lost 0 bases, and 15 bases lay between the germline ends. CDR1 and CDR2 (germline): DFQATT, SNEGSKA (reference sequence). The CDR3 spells CSAKGPSHSYEQYC. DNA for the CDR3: TGCAGTGCAAAAGGTCCGAGCCACTCCTACGAGCAGTACTGC.

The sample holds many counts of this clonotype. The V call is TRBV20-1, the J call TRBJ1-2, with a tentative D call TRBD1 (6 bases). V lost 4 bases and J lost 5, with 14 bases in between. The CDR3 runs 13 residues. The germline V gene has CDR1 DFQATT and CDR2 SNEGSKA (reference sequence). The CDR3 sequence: CSAIRTENYGYTF. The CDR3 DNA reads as TGCAGTGCTATCCGGACAGAAAATTATGGCTACACCTTC.

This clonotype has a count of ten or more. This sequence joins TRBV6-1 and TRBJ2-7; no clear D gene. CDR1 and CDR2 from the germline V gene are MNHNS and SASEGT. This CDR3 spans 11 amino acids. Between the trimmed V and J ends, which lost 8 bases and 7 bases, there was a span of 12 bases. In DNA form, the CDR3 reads TGTGCCAGCGATGGTGCTGGGGAGCAGTACTTC. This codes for CASDGAGEQYF.

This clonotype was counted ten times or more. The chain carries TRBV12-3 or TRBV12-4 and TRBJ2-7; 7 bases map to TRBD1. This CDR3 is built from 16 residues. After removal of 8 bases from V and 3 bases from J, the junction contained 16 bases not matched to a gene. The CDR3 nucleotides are TGTGCCAGCGGGATCACAGGGGCGAGCATCTACTACGAGCAGTACTTC. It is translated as CASGITGASIYYEQYF.

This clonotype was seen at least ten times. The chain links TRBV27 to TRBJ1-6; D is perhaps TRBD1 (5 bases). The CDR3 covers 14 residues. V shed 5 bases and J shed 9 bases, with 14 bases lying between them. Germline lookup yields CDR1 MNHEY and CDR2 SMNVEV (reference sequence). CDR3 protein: CASSGAGESSPLHF. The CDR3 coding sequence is TGTGCCAGCAGTGGGGCGGGGGAGAGTTCACCCCTCCACTTT.